These 26 T cell receptor beta chains came from one sample sequenced in a study of blood T cells in healthy people across ages. Sample-barcoded 5' priming and a J-beta primer mix drove a second PCR of roughly 7 to 11 cycles. Via MiXCR, TCRdb re-called the 5' RACE reads, giving one row per CDR3 protein. The table has over 1,200,000 distinct CDR3 sequences, almost 60% seen once. The sample was blood. The source of these receptors is a man aged 18 to 35 in good health.

There are a few counts of this clonotype. This sequence joins TRBV29-1 and TRBJ2-5, with D hard to call. V lost 0 bases and J lost 7, with 15 bases in between. CDR3 size: 14 residues. CDR1 and CDR2 from the germline V gene are SQVTM and ANQGSEA. The CDR3 sequence is CSVEDSVGAGTQYF. CDR3 in DNA: TGCAGCGTTGAAGATTCAGTGGGCGCAGGGACCCAGTACTTC.

The chain has TRBV28 and TRBJ1-2; 10 bases map to TRBD1. The CDR3 contains 11 residues. V lost 9 bases and J lost 8; bases outside the gene matches: 3. From germline, CDR1 is MDHEN and CDR2 SYDVKM. CDR3 amino acids: CARDRGNGYTF. The CDR3 nucleotides read TGTGCCAGGGACAGGGGGAACGGCTACACCTTC.

The CDR3 bases are TGCAGTGCCAAAGGGTTTGACCATCAGCCCCAGCATTTT. Protein: CSAKGFDHQPQHF. The chain is built from TRBV20-1 and TRBJ1-5; no clear D gene. V lost 6 bases and J lost 5, with 14 bases in between. This CDR3 comprises 13 residues. From germline, CDR1 is DFQATT and CDR2 SNEGSKA (reference sequence).

This clonotype was recorded a few times. The chain carries TRBV12-3 or TRBV12-4 and TRBJ2-5; 9 bases align to TRBD1. The V gene end was trimmed by 5 bases and the J gene end by 5 bases; junction bases not matched to a gene: 12. The CDR3 length is 16 residues. The DNA for the CDR3 is TGTGCCAGCAGTCTTCCTAGGACAGGGGCCTGGGAGACCCAGTACTTC. Protein sequence: CASSLPRTGAWETQYF.

The table lists this clonotype with a few counts. This chain uses TRBV5-1 with TRBJ1-5; no definite D call. The V gene's germline CDR1 is SGHRS and CDR2 YFSETQ. The V gene lost 0 bases and the J gene lost 5 bases, with 9 bases spanning the gap. The CDR3 totals 14 residues. Written as DNA, the CDR3 is TGCGCCAGCAGCTTGGCCTCGTTGGATCAGCCCCAGCATTTT. Its protein product is CASSLASLDQPQHF.

The chain links TRBV10-3 to TRBJ2-3; D may match TRBD1 or TRBD2 (6 bases each). V lost 11 bases, J lost 4 bases, and 16 bases lay in between. The germline V gene encodes CDR1 ENHRY and CDR2 SYGVKD. The CDR3 length is 13 residues. CDR3 DNA sequence: TGTGCCCTAAGGGGGGAAGCTCCAGATACGCAGTATTTT. This gives the protein CALRGEAPDTQYF.

The chain carries TRBV5-6 and TRBJ1-5, with TRBD1 matching 10 bases. The CDR3 runs to 15 residues. CDR1 SGHDT and CDR2 YYEEEE come from the germline V gene. With V trimmed by 1 base and J by 10 bases, 8 bases remained unmatched. CDR3 residues: CASSLRGTGDYPQHF. Here the CDR3 DNA reads TGTGCCAGCAGCTTGAGAGGGACAGGGGATTACCCCCAGCATTTT.

V gene TRBV12-5 combines with J gene TRBJ2-7; unclear D gene. The J call may be in error: the DNA end matches TRBJ2-5 better. Germline assignment: CDR1 LGHNT and CDR2 FRNRAP. The CDR3 totals 14 residues. The CDR3 loop is CASGSGAAQETQYF. CDR3 bases: TGTGCTAGTGGTTCCGGCGCGGCTCAAGAGACCCAGTACTTC.

This clonotype occurred a few times. The chain combines TRBV20-1 with TRBJ2-1, with 7 bases fitting TRBD2. Per germline, CDR1 DFQATT and CDR2 SNEGSKA (reference sequence). There are 15 residues in the CDR3. The V gene end was trimmed by 0 bases and the J gene end by 2 bases; junction bases not matched to a gene: 4. This chain's CDR3 is CSARDRGGAYNEQFF. DNA of the CDR3: TGCAGTGCTAGAGATCGTGGGGGGGCCTACAATGAGCAGTTCTTC.

This clonotype was found a few times. J is TRBJ2-7 and V is TRBV4-3; TRBD2 might be the D (6 bases). Per the germline V gene, CDR1 is LGHNA and CDR2 is YSLEER. Trimming removed 0 bases from V and 2 bases from J, with 8 bases in between. This CDR3 is 14 amino acids long. CDR3: CASSQDWTTYEQYF. DNA for the CDR3: TGCGCCAGCAGCCAAGATTGGACTACCTACGAGCAGTACTTC.

In this sample, this clonotype turned up a few times. This chain links TRBV5-6 with TRBJ2-7; D is undetermined. CDR3 length: 13 residues. CDR1 and CDR2 (germline): SGHDT, YYEEEE. V was trimmed by 6 bases and J by 0 bases, leaving 10 bases between them. The CDR3 here is CASMQVDSYEQYF. CDR3 nucleotide sequence: TGTGCCAGCATGCAGGTAGACTCCTACGAGCAGTACTTC. Looking up the rest from reference TRBV5-6 and TRBJ2-7 gives the full variable domain: DAGVTQSPTHLIKTRGQQVTLRCSPKSGHDTVSWYQQALGQGPQFIFQYYEEEERQRGNFPDRFSGHQFPNYSSELNVNALLLGDSALYLCASMQVDSYEQYFGPGTRLTVT.

The chain uses TRBV11-3 and TRBJ2-4; 8 bases align to TRBD1. The J call is in doubt because the DNA end fits TRBJ2-7 better. CDR3 length: 14 amino acids. Looked up from germline, CDR1 is SGHNT and CDR2 is YENEEA. In DNA form, the CDR3 reads TGTGCCAGCAGCTTCCGACAGGGGATCGACGAGCAGTACTTC. This gives the protein CASSFRQGIDEQYF.

The chain combines TRBV12-3 or TRBV12-4 with TRBJ2-7; no definite D call. CDR3 size: 15 residues. V was clipped by 0 bases and J by 2 bases, with 11 bases between them. DNA of the CDR3: TGTGCCAGCAGTTTAGCGACGTTACGGCCCTACGAGCAGTACTTC. The encoded protein is CASSLATLRPYEQYF.

This clonotype has more than one count but fewer than ten. V usage is TRBV20-1 and J usage is TRBJ1-6; no clear D. V lost 3 bases and J lost 8, with 14 bases in between. The CDR3 contains 14 residues. The germline gives CDR1 DFQATT, CDR2 SNEGSKA (reference sequence). Here the CDR3 reads CSASGVLDYSPLHF. CDR3 DNA sequence: TGCAGTGCTAGTGGGGTCTTGGATTATTCACCCCTCCACTTT.

The chain links TRBV3-1 to TRBJ2-1; TRBD2 matches at 7 bases. The V and J ends lost 4 bases and 1 base, in that order; junction bases with no gene match: 4. Germline CDR1 reads LGHDT; CDR2 reads YNNKEL (reference sequence). This CDR3 region has 15 residues. CDR3 protein: CASSPGGESYNEQFF. In DNA form, the CDR3 reads TGTGCCAGCAGCCCGGGGGGAGAGTCCTACAATGAGCAGTTCTTC.

The chain recombines TRBV6-5 with TRBJ2-5; 8 bases line up with TRBD1. The DNA end is a closer match to TRBJ2-7, so the J assignment may be wrong. Germline V gene data show CDR1 as MNHEY and CDR2 as SVGAGI. This CDR3 spans 15 amino acids. The CDR3 loop reads CASSPTRTGSYEQYF. CDR3 bases: TGTGCCAGCAGCCCCACCAGGACAGGGTCGTACGAGCAGTACTTC.

This clonotype has only a few counts. The chain employs TRBV20-1 and TRBJ2-3; TRBD2 agrees at 8 bases. The CDR3 has 15 amino acids. Germline V CDR1 and CDR2: DFQATT, SNEGSKA (reference sequence). The V gene end was trimmed by 2 bases and the J gene end by 6 bases; junction bases not matched to a gene: 10. The CDR3 sequence: CSARYPSGSVDTQYF. The CDR3 DNA is TGCAGTGCTAGATACCCCAGCGGGAGTGTCGATACGCAGTATTTT.

The DNA of the CDR3 is TGTGCCAGCAGCTTAAATTTAGCAAGCGGGACCCTCAATGAGCAGTTCTTC. Amino acids: CASSLNLASGTLNEQFF. The V and J genes are TRBV7-9 and TRBJ2-1, with 7 bases matching TRBD2. V dropped 2 bases and J dropped 6; count of bases not matched to a gene: 13. The length of the CDR3 is 17 residues. Germline CDR1 and CDR2: SEHNR and FQNEAQ (reference sequence).

This chain links TRBV11-2 with TRBJ2-1, with 12 bases matching TRBD2. The CDR3 totals 20 residues. Germline CDR1 SGHAT, CDR2 FQNNGV. The V and J ends lost 8 bases and 5 bases, in that order; junction bases with no gene match: 22. Here the CDR3 DNA reads TGTGCCAGCGCAGCTTGGACTAGCGGGGCCTGGAGAGACGATCACAATGAGCAGTTCTTC. Translation gives CASAAWTSGAWRDDHNEQFF.

The chain employs TRBV20-1 and TRBJ2-1; TRBD2 might be the D (6 bases). Near its end, the DNA agrees better with TRBJ2-7, so the J call may be wrong. CDR1 and CDR2 (germline): DFQATT, SNEGSKA (reference sequence). CDR3 length: 14 amino acids. The CDR3 DNA sequence: TGCAGTGCTAGAGATAGGACGACTAGTCTCGAGCAGTACTTC. Translation: CSARDRTTSLEQYF.

The chain combines TRBV12-3 or TRBV12-4 with TRBJ2-4; 8 positions agree with TRBD2. Matching the DNA end better, TRBJ2-7 makes the J call doubtful. The CDR3 totals 15 residues. CDR3 sequence (DNA): TGTGCCAGCAGTTTAGGTCGAGCGGGAGAGGACGAGCAGTACTTC. It specifies CASSLGRAGEDEQYF.

The V gene is TRBV7-8, the J gene TRBJ2-3; 11 nucleotides line up with TRBD2. Germline CDR1 and CDR2: SGHVS and FQNEAQ. V shed 5 bases and J 0 bases; nucleotides not matched to a gene: 4. There are 16 residues in the CDR3. The CDR3, as DNA: TGTGCCAGCAGCCCTACTAGCGGGGGTAGCACAGATACGCAGTATTTT. Translation: CASSPTSGGSTDTQYF.

This sequence joins TRBV6-6 and TRBJ2-7, with D possibly TRBD2 on 5 matching bases. Germline values: CDR1 MNHNY, CDR2 SVGAGI (reference sequence). Trimming took off 8 bases at V and 7 bases at J, with 15 bases between the two ends. CDR3 length: 12 amino acids. CDR3: CASGIGWEEQYF. The CDR3 coding sequence is TGTGCCAGCGGGATCGGGTGGGAGGAGCAGTACTTC.

This clonotype was picked up one time. The chain couples TRBV3-1 to TRBJ2-7; no clear D. Per the germline V gene, CDR1 is LGHDT and CDR2 is YNNKEL (reference sequence). V was cut by 0 bases and J by 6 bases, with 12 bases left in between. The CDR3 runs to 14 residues. DNA for the CDR3: TGTGCCAGCAGCCAAGATGCTGGTCTCGGCGAGCAGTACTTC. Residues: CASSQDAGLGEQYF.

This clonotype was counted only a few times. The J gene is TRBJ2-4, the V gene TRBV29-1; D is perhaps TRBD2 (5 bases). The CDR3 totals 16 residues. The germline V gene encodes CDR1 SQVTM and CDR2 ANQGSEA. V lost 1 base and J 0 bases, leaving 13 bases between the germline ends. The CDR3 is CSVEAGLNVAKNIQYF. CDR3 in DNA: TGCAGCGTTGAAGCCGGACTGAATGTAGCCAAAAACATTCAGTACTTC.

Only a few counts were recorded for this clonotype. The V gene is TRBV20-1, the J gene TRBJ1-2; possibly TRBD1 for D (6 bases). The germline V gene has CDR1 DFQATT and CDR2 SNEGSKA (reference sequence). With 4 bases removed from V and 8 bases from J, the gap between germline ends came to 17 bases. This CDR3 has 13 residues. CDR3 amino acids: CSATKSDSRGYTF. The CDR3 coding sequence is TGCAGTGCTACCAAGTCGGACAGTAGGGGCTACACCTTC.